These T cell receptor beta chains were read from a single sample in a study of T-cell reconstitution after alpha-beta-depleted transplantation in children. TCRdb fed the PCR reads into MiXCR, producing one record per CDR3 protein. The sample carries around 200,000 distinct CDR3 sequences, more than 6.5% recorded once. The specimen was PBMCs from the stem cell graft donor, collected from the stem cell graft. These receptors came from a human donor who donated a stem cell graft to a child with Wiskott-Aldrich syndrome. Both conserved end residues are part of each CDR3. Fields, in order: V gene, D gene, J gene, CDR3 length, CDR3 protein. D genes are given only for firm matches.

V: TRBV11-3
D: -
J: TRBJ2-7
length: 15
CDR3: CASSSDAGASYEQYF

V: TRBV6-5
D: TRBD1
J: TRBJ2-3
length: 13
CDR3: CASYNTGADTQYF

V: TRBV25-1
D: TRBD1
J: TRBJ1-2
length: 14
CDR3: CASSEGTGSYGYTF

V: TRBV7-2
D: -
J: TRBJ1-1
length: 14
CDR3: CASSLVRGPFGAFF

V: TRBV5-1
D: -
J: TRBJ2-6
length: 16
CDR3: CASSLYQRPGANVLTF

V: TRBV7-2
D: -
J: TRBJ2-6
length: 17
CDR3: CASSLGISSSGANVLTF

V: TRBV12-3/TRBV12-4
D: -
J: TRBJ2-1
length: 12
CDR3: CASSLKPPTQFF

V: TRBV5-1
D: -
J: TRBJ1-1
length: 15
CDR3: CASSLSTDLNTEAFF

V: TRBV12-3/TRBV12-4
D: -
J: TRBJ1-2
length: 17
CDR3: CASSLYGRGLANYGYTF

V: TRBV20-1
D: -
J: TRBJ2-7
length: 12
CDR3: CSASSDPYEQYF

V: TRBV5-1
D: -
J: TRBJ2-1
length: 14
CDR3: CASSLKDSNNEQFF

V: TRBV5-5
D: -
J: TRBJ2-7
length: 12
CDR3: CASSRNFAEQYF

V: TRBV7-9
D: TRBD2
J: TRBJ2-1
length: 13
CDR3: CASNLAGGNEQFF

V: TRBV10-2
D: -
J: TRBJ2-7
length: 12
CDR3: CASSESPYEQYF

V: TRBV20-1
D: TRBD2
J: TRBJ2-2
length: 14
CDR3: CSATGLGNTGELFF

V: TRBV3-1
D: TRBD2
J: TRBJ2-1
length: 19
CDR3: CASSPFRTSQVSSYNEQFF

V: TRBV7-8
D: TRBD1
J: TRBJ1-2
length: 15
CDR3: CASSAGTAITYGYTF

V: TRBV12-3/TRBV12-4
D: -
J: TRBJ2-1
length: 12
CDR3: CASSPSTRFQFF

V: TRBV12-3/TRBV12-4
D: TRBD1
J: TRBJ2-7
length: 15
CDR3: CASSYWDSLTDEQYF

V: TRBV5-1
D: TRBD1
J: TRBJ2-3
length: 15
CDR3: CASSFDRGLEDTQYF

V: TRBV7-9
D: TRBD1
J: TRBJ2-7
length: 17
CDR3: CASSSSGQGAVRYEQYF

V: TRBV6-5
D: TRBD1
J: TRBJ1-1
length: 15
CDR3: CASSYRTGVNTEAFF

V: TRBV5-1
D: TRBD1
J: TRBJ2-1
length: 12
CDR3: CASSWRTGEQFF

V: TRBV7-2
D: -
J: TRBJ1-6
length: 15
CDR3: CASSLRLGSNSPLHF

V: TRBV6-5
D: TRBD1
J: TRBJ1-3
length: 15
CDR3: CASSRQGGGGNTIYF

V: TRBV10-3
D: -
J: TRBJ1-5
length: 15
CDR3: CAISEDTSPGQPQHF

V: TRBV15
D: TRBD1
J: TRBJ2-2
length: 21
CDR3: CATSRAGQGAIRTPGALQLFF

V: TRBV7-6
D: TRBD2
J: TRBJ2-7
length: 16
CDR3: CASSPGTSGGTYEQYF